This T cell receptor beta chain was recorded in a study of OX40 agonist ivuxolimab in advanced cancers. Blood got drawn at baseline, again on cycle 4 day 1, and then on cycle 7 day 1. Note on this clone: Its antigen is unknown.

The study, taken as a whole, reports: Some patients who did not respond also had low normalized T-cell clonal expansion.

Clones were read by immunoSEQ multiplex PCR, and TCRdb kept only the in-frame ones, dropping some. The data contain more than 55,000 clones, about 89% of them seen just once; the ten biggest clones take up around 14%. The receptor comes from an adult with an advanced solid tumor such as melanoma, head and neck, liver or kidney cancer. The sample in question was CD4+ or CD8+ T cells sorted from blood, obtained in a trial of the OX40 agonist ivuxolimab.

This CDR3 reads CASSPSGVPNIQYF. Written as DNA, the CDR3 is TGTGCCAGCAGCCCCTCCGGGGTCCCAAACATTCAGTACTTC. The gene calls are TRBV11-3 and TRBJ2-4, with a tentative D call TRBD2 (5 bases). Germline V gene sequence: CDR1 SGHNT, CDR2 YENEEA. The CDR3 spans 14 residues. V dropped 5 bases and J dropped 6 bases, with 14 bases sitting between them.